The next 28 T cell receptor beta chains were all read from a single sample in a study of cytomegalovirus exposure and HLA in healthy donors. In the PCR, 60 Vbeta and 13 Jbeta primers were used. Profiling relied on immunoSEQ multiplex PCR, and the TCRdb table lists in-frame clones only, not all of them. The data contain around 150,000 clones, approximately 65% of them singletons. The source material was PBMCs. These receptors all come from a woman aged 60-75 years in good health and CMV-seronegative.

In this sample, this clone turned up once. The V gene is TRBV28, the J gene TRBJ1-2; 9 nucleotides match TRBD1. Germline CDR1 and CDR2: MDHEN and SYDVKM. Trimming at V came to 3 bases and at J to 1 base, leaving 0 bases not matched to a gene. This CDR3 contains 14 residues. The CDR3, as DNA: TGTGCCAGCAGTTTGACAGGGGGTAACTATGGCTACACCTTC. It codes for CASSLTGGNYGYTF.

The chain employs TRBV5-1 and TRBJ1-2; maybe TRBD1 (6 bases). Trimming took 6 bases from V and 8 from J, leaving 20 bases between them. Germline V gene data show CDR1 as SGHRS and CDR2 as YFSETQ. The CDR3 is 14 amino acids. CDR3 in amino acids: CASTPLDSQGGYTF. As DNA, the CDR3 is TGCGCCAGCACTCCCTTGGACAGTCAGGGCGGCTACACCTTC.

This chain uses TRBV5-6 with TRBJ1-1; D is perhaps TRBD1 (5 bases). This CDR3 is built from 13 residues. V lost 4 bases and J lost 2, with 9 bases in between. Germline lookup yields CDR1 SGHDT and CDR2 YYEEEE. CDR3 DNA sequence: TGTGCCAGCAGCCCGGGACTAAACACTGAAGCTTTCTTT. Encoded protein: CASSPGLNTEAFF.

J is TRBJ1-2 and V is TRBV29-1; TRBD1 matches at 9 bases. The CDR3 is made up of 15 amino acids. J was trimmed by 3 bases and V by 0 bases; bases with no gene match: 5. Germline CDR1 and CDR2: SQVTM and ANQGSEA. The CDR3 region has the DNA TGCAGCGTTGAAGATTGGCGACAGGGGGACTATGGCTACACCTTC. It specifies CSVEDWRQGDYGYTF.

The V call is TRBV9, the J call TRBJ1-2, with 9 bases lining up with TRBD1. The CDR3 is 16 amino acids. The V and J ends lost 0 bases and 4 bases, in that order; junction bases with no gene match: 7. Per germline, CDR1 SGDLS and CDR2 YYNGEE. CDR3 nucleotide sequence: TGTGCCAGCAGCGTAGCACCCGGACAGGGGTCCTATGGCTACACCTTC. This gives the protein CASSVAPGQGSYGYTF.

The sample holds one count of this clone. The chain is built from TRBV5-1 and TRBJ2-7, with 7 bases identical to TRBD2. CDR3 length: 14 residues. V lost 3 bases and J lost 0; bases outside the gene matches: 3. The V gene's germline CDR1 is SGHRS and CDR2 YFSETQ. The CDR3 loop reads CASSSTSVSYEQYF. As DNA, the CDR3 is TGCGCCAGCAGCTCCACTAGCGTCTCCTACGAGCAGTACTTC.

The J gene is TRBJ1-2, the V gene TRBV19; 9 bases match TRBD1. The CDR3 extends over 14 amino acids. Germline V gene lookup returns CDR1 LNHDA and CDR2 SQIVND (reference sequence). V lost 3 bases, J lost 8 bases, and 7 bases stayed unmatched. This CDR3 is CASSIGGQGGGYTF. The CDR3 DNA reads as TGTGCCAGTAGTATCGGGGGACAGGGCGGAGGCTACACCTTC. Together with reference TRBV19 and TRBJ1-2, the CDR3 gives the full variable domain: DGGITQSPKYLFRKEGQNVTLSCEQNLNHDAMYWYRQDPGQGLRLIYYSQIVNDFQKGDIAEGYSVSREKKESFPLTVTSAQKNPTAFYLCASSIGGQGGGYTFGSGTRLTVV.

This clone was observed a few times. The genes are TRBV2 and TRBJ2-1; weak D call: TRBD2 (5 bases). Trimming cost V 7 bases and J 8 bases, with 15 bases left between them. CDR3 length: 13 residues. CDR1 is SNHLY, CDR2 FYNNEI, per germline. The CDR3 sequence: CASTTDSLDEQFF. The CDR3 coding sequence is TGTGCCAGCACTACGGACTCCCTGGATGAGCAGTTCTTC.

The chain carries TRBV7-9 and TRBJ1-4, with D unresolved. The germline V gene has CDR1 SEHNR and CDR2 FQNEAQ (reference sequence). Trimming stripped 0 bases from V and 8 bases from J, with 7 bases between. The CDR3 contains 13 residues. The CDR3 DNA reads TGTGCCAGCAGCTTAGCGGTGGCAGAAAAACTGTTTTTT. Translating gives CASSLAVAEKLFF.

The chain uses TRBV10-3 and TRBJ2-1; 8 bases map to TRBD2. Trimming removed 8 bases from V and 8 bases from J; junction bases left unmatched: 11. The CDR3 covers 14 residues. Germline CDR1 reads ENHRY; CDR2 reads SYGVKD. The DNA of the CDR3 is TGTGCCATCGCCCCAGCGGGAGCCCCGCATGAGCAGTTCTTC. Its protein product is CAIAPAGAPHEQFF.

The chain uses TRBV27 and TRBJ2-7; TRBD1 matches 7 bases. In germline, CDR1 is MNHEY, CDR2 SMNVEV (reference sequence). J was trimmed by 6 bases and V by 6 bases; bases with no gene match: 5. This CDR3 has 12 amino acids. The CDR3 DNA follows: TGTGCCAGCAGGGGACAGTGGCGCGAGCAGTACTTC. This codes for CASRGQWREQYF.

The chain combines TRBV4-1 with TRBJ1-2; D might be TRBD1 (6 bases). The CDR3 is made up of 16 amino acids. The V end lost 0 bases, the J end lost 6 bases, and 17 bases lay between the germline ends. CDR1 and CDR2 (germline): MGHRA, YSYEKL. The CDR3 loop reads CASSQDQPGVRDGYTF. The CDR3 region has the DNA TGCGCCAGCAGCCAAGATCAGCCAGGGGTGAGGGATGGCTACACCTTC.

This chain links TRBV14 with TRBJ2-1, with 10 bases aligning to TRBD2. The germline V gene encodes CDR1 SGHDN and CDR2 FVKESK. This CDR3 is built from 18 residues. V trimming: 5 bases; J trimming: 0 bases; junction bases outside the gene matches: 10. The CDR3 nucleotides read TGTGCCAGCAGCGTACGGACTAGCGGATACAGCTCCTACAATGAGCAGTTCTTC. Translated, it gives CASSVRTSGYSSYNEQFF.

The chain couples TRBV2 to TRBJ2-5, with 7 nucleotides matching TRBD1. Germline V gives CDR1 SNHLY, CDR2 FYNNEI. V lost 7 bases, J lost 1 base, and 12 bases stayed unmatched. The CDR3 spans 16 residues. The CDR3 bases are TGTGCCAGCACCGTGGTAGGGGACAGAATCCAAGAGACCCAGTACTTC. Its protein product is CASTVVGDRIQETQYF. Drawing the rest from reference TRBV2 and TRBJ2-5, the complete variable domain is EPEVTQTPSHQVTQMGQEVILRCVPISNHLYFYWYRQILGQKVEFLVSFYNNEISEKSEIFDDQFSVERPDGSNFTLKIRSTKLEDSAMYFCASTVVGDRIQETQYFGPGTRLLVL.

The gene calls are TRBV11-2 and TRBJ2-3; 8 bases align to TRBD2. CDR3 length: 18 amino acids. Trimming removed 4 bases from V and 1 base from J; junction bases left unmatched: 13. Germline V lookup: CDR1 SGHAT, CDR2 FQNNGV. The CDR3 bases are TGTGCCAGCAGCTGGACCACTCAAGCGGGGGTCGGCACAGATACGCAGTATTTT. Amino acids: CASSWTTQAGVGTDTQYF.

The chain couples TRBV5-4 to TRBJ2-1; 8 nucleotides match TRBD2. CDR3 length equals 14 residues. CDR1 is SGHNT and CDR2 is YYREEE in the germline V gene (reference sequence). V lost 4 bases to trimming and J lost 4 bases; unmatched junction nucleotides: 4. The CDR3 protein is CASSPGGGYNEQFF. In DNA form, the CDR3 reads TGTGCCAGCAGCCCCGGGGGGGGATACAATGAGCAGTTCTTC.

The V call is TRBV28, the J call TRBJ1-2, with D possibly matching TRBD1 (5 bases). CDR1 MDHEN and CDR2 SYDVKM come from the germline V gene. CDR3 length: 18 amino acids. V lost 6 bases, J lost 0 bases, and 23 bases lay in between. The CDR3 nucleotides are TGTGCCAGCAGCCGCGGGACGGACCTCCTCAATTCTAACTATGGCTACACCTTC. This codes for CASSRGTDLLNSNYGYTF.

For this clone: It is unclear where the CDR3 begins or ends on the DNA, so no DNA is shown, and the CDR3 is as TCRdb lists it. This chain connects TRBV21-1 to TRBJ1-5; the table's TRBD1 call for D was not verified on the DNA. TRBV21-1 is assigned pseudogene status. Both ends counted, the CDR3 spans 18 residues. The CDR3 region is CASSKYTFGTGTNQPQHF.

The gene calls are TRBV19 and TRBJ1-2; 8 nucleotides line up with TRBD1. This CDR3 is built from 12 residues. V lost 6 bases to trimming and J lost 6 bases; unmatched junction nucleotides: 3. CDR1 and CDR2 (germline): LNHDA, SQIVND (reference sequence). The CDR3 is CASRGRGHGYTF. The CDR3 DNA follows: TGTGCCAGTAGGGGCAGGGGGCATGGCTACACCTTC.

The V and J genes are TRBV7-9 and TRBJ1-5; 7 bases agree with TRBD1. Germline V gene sequence: CDR1 SEHNR, CDR2 FQNEAQ (reference sequence). This CDR3 region has 16 residues. Germline trimming cut 5 bases from V and 1 base from J; bases unmatched to any gene: 8. The CDR3 DNA is TGTGCCAGCAGCCCGCCACAGGGGATGAGCAATCAGCCCCAGCATTTT. Translation: CASSPPQGMSNQPQHF.

DNA of the CDR3: TGTGCCAGTAGTATGAGGGACAGGGGATCCTACGAGCAGTACTTC. As protein: CASSMRDRGSYEQYF. The chain carries TRBV19 and TRBJ2-7; 10 nucleotides agree with TRBD1. CDR3 length: 15 residues. Germline V gene data show CDR1 as LNHDA and CDR2 as SQIVND (reference sequence). V lost 3 bases to trimming and J lost 1 base; unmatched junction nucleotides: 3.

This clone has just a few counts. Here the CDR3 DNA reads TGTGCCAGTACCCGGACTAGCGGGGGCTCCAATGAGCAGTTCTTC. It codes for CASTRTSGGSNEQFF. The chain couples TRBV19 to TRBJ2-1; the match to TRBD2 covers 13 bases. Trimming took 7 bases from V and 6 from J; bases not matched to a gene: 6. This CDR3 is 15 amino acids long. CDR1 is LNHDA, CDR2 SQIVND, per germline (reference sequence).

The chain is built from TRBV28 and TRBJ2-2; 7 bases fit TRBD1. V shed 3 bases and J 5 bases; nucleotides not matched to a gene: 3. The CDR3 totals 14 residues. Germline loops: CDR1 MDHEN, CDR2 SYDVKM. CDR3 sequence reads: CASSLGQITGELFF. The DNA of the CDR3 is TGTGCCAGCAGTTTGGGACAGATAACCGGGGAGCTGTTTTTT.

The V and J genes are TRBV18 and TRBJ2-1; D is unresolved. The CDR3 runs 15 residues. V was cut by 2 bases and J by 0 bases, with 8 bases left in between. Germline assignment: CDR1 KGHSH and CDR2 LQKENI. In DNA, the CDR3 is TGTGCCAGCTCACCAGCAGACAACTCCTACAATGAGCAGTTCTTC. Translating it yields CASSPADNSYNEQFF. Together with reference TRBV18 and TRBJ2-1, the CDR3 gives the full variable domain: NAGVMQNPRHLVRRRGQEARLRCSPMKGHSHVYWYRQLPEEGLKFMVYLQKENIIDESGMPKERFSAEFPKEGPSILRIQQVVRGDSAAYFCASSPADNSYNEQFFGPGTRLTVL.

The rearrangement links TRBV9 to TRBJ2-3, with D possibly TRBD2 on 7 matching bases. Deletions cut 4 bases from V and 4 bases from J, with 19 bases between. CDR1 and CDR2 from the germline V gene are SGDLS and YYNGEE. The CDR3 is made up of 16 amino acids. The CDR3 protein is CASSLTGGPRSDTQYF. The CDR3 DNA sequence: TGTGCCAGCAGCTTAACCGGGGGGCCGCGTTCAGATACGCAGTATTTT.

Only one count was recorded for this clone. The chain couples TRBV6-1 to TRBJ2-3; TRBD1 might be the D (6 bases). Germline CDR1 and CDR2: MNHNS and SASEGT. Trimming shortened V by 11 bases and J by 0 bases, and 18 bases separated the two germline ends. This CDR3 is built from 15 residues. The DNA of the CDR3 is TGTGCCCTTGGGGTGGGGACACCCAGCACAGATACGCAGTATTTT. Protein product: CALGVGTPSTDTQYF.

The chain has TRBV6-6 and TRBJ1-5; TRBD1 agrees at 7 bases. The CDR3 is made up of 16 amino acids. Trimming took 2 bases from V and 0 from J; bases not matched to a gene: 4. Germline V gene lookup returns CDR1 MNHNY and CDR2 SVGAGI (reference sequence). The CDR3 protein is CASSYGQAYSNQPQHF. DNA for the CDR3: TGTGCCAGCAGTTACGGACAGGCTTATAGCAATCAGCCCCAGCATTTT.

The chain uses TRBV19 and TRBJ2-7; 9 bases line up with TRBD1. This CDR3 is 15 amino acids long. Germline trimming cut 2 bases from V and 4 bases from J; bases unmatched to any gene: 6. Germline V CDR1 and CDR2: LNHDA, SQIVND (reference sequence). DNA for the CDR3: TGTGCCAGTAGTATACGACAGGGGGGGACTTACGAGCAGTACTTC. Its translation: CASSIRQGGTYEQYF.